The entry below describes one T cell receptor beta chain. What it recognizes is unknown. J gave up 6 bases and V 5 bases, and 6 bases lay outside the gene matches. Germline V CDR1 and CDR2: SEHNR, FQNEAQ (reference sequence). The CDR3 runs 13 residues. This entry is derived from a study of shared clonotypes between healthy human individuals. Study-wide findings and caveats: The sharing of 4% to 5.5% of naive CD4 clonotypes was seen across a few donors. What naive subsets generally showed was a larger estimated richness than memory subsets showed.

The method was immunoSEQ multiplex PCR; TCRdb's version includes in-frame clones alone and lacks a portion of them. The repertoire includes about 730,000 clones, 72% of them detected once, and approximately 1.8% sits in the top ten. Specimen: memory CD4+ T cells sorted from blood. Documented subset: CD45RA-negative fraction. This rearrangement joins TRBV7-9 to TRBJ2-5; 7 nucleotides agree with TRBD2. This sequence originates from a woman younger than 45 in good health. CDR3 region: CASSPTSMKTQYF. DNA for the CDR3: TGTGCCAGCAGCCCGACTAGCATGAAGACCCAGTACTTC.